The 27 T cell receptor beta chains listed next were all sequenced from one sample in a study of shared clonotypes between healthy human individuals. Sequenced by immunoSEQ multiplex PCR; TCRdb stores in-frame clones only, minus some. The table includes about 2.3 million clones, just over 90% detected once. Sequenced input: naive CD4+ T cells from PBMCs. Sample subset: CD45RA+ positively selected. These receptors were taken from a man between 18 and 35 years old in good health. Some clones in this sample may be carry-over from other donors' samples.

This chain joins TRBV5-1 and TRBJ2-1, with TRBD1 matching over 10 bases. The CDR3 covers 15 residues. Germline CDR1 is SGHRS and CDR2 is YFSETQ. J was trimmed by 5 bases and V by 2 bases; bases with no gene match: 4. The CDR3 protein is CASSFRTGGNNEQFF. As DNA, the CDR3 is TGCGCCAGCAGCTTCCGGACAGGGGGAAACAATGAGCAGTTCTTC.

The V gene is TRBV6-6, the J gene TRBJ2-5; tentative D call: TRBD2 (6 bases). Germline values: CDR1 MNHNY, CDR2 SVGAGI (reference sequence). The V gene lost 5 bases and the J gene lost 5 bases, with 18 bases spanning the gap. This CDR3 spans 15 amino acids. The CDR3 nucleotides read TGTGCCAGCAGTAAACCGATGGCGGGACGGGAGACCCAGTACTTC. As protein: CASSKPMAGRETQYF.

The rearrangement joins TRBV29-1 to TRBJ2-7; TRBD2 matches 7 bases. V shed 1 base and J 5 bases; nucleotides not matched to a gene: 11. This CDR3 contains 15 residues. Germline CDR1 SQVTM, CDR2 ANQGSEA. The CDR3 is CSVEGMWGRGNEQYF. DNA for the CDR3: TGCAGCGTTGAAGGAATGTGGGGGAGGGGCAACGAGCAGTACTTC.

The chain employs TRBV7-3 and TRBJ2-1; D possibly corresponds to TRBD1 (5 bases). CDR3 length equals 13 residues. V dropped 4 bases and J dropped 8 bases, with 12 bases sitting between them. In germline, CDR1 is SGHTA, CDR2 FQGTGA. The CDR3 is CASSSTPGYEQFF. The CDR3, as DNA: TGTGCCAGCAGCTCCACCCCAGGGTATGAGCAGTTCTTC.

The chain employs TRBV2 and TRBJ1-2, with a weak D call TRBD1 (5 bases). The germline V gene has CDR1 SNHLY and CDR2 FYNNEI. This CDR3 is built from 15 residues. V shed 2 bases and J shed 2 bases, with 12 bases lying between them. CDR3 coding DNA: TGTGCCAGCAGTGAAATTGTCGGGGGGAACTATGGCTACACCTTC. This encodes CASSEIVGGNYGYTF.

The chain uses TRBV25-1 and TRBJ2-7; D is perhaps TRBD1 (5 bases). Trimming cost V 3 bases and J 1 base, with 22 bases left between them. Germline CDR1 and CDR2: MGHDK and SYGVNS. This CDR3 has 18 amino acids. The CDR3 protein is CASSDSSAPGSLSYEQYF. The CDR3 DNA follows: TGTGCCAGCAGTGATAGTTCAGCGCCAGGGTCCCTTTCCTACGAGCAGTACTTC.

Worth noting for this clone: Other DNA sequences within the sample encode an identical CDR3. The chain couples TRBV7-2 to TRBJ1-1; a weak D match, TRBD1 (6 bases). This CDR3 is 14 amino acids long. CDR1 and CDR2 from the germline V gene are SGHTA and FQGNSA. V lost 2 bases to trimming and J lost 1 base, with 8 bases between them. DNA for the CDR3: TGTGCCAGCAGCTTAACCAGGGGGAACACTGAAGCTTTCTTT. Encoded protein: CASSLTRGNTEAFF.

This sequence joins TRBV6-5 and TRBJ2-7, with D possibly TRBD1 on 5 matching bases. The germline V gene has CDR1 MNHEY and CDR2 SVGAGI. The CDR3 is made up of 15 amino acids. V gave up 6 bases and J gave up 1 base, with 16 bases separating them. Written as DNA, the CDR3 is TGTGCCAGCAGCCCCGCAGGGTTGGGTTCCTACGAGCAGTACTTC. It yields the protein CASSPAGLGSYEQYF.

On this clone: Other nucleotide sequences in the sample specify the same CDR3. The chain carries TRBV5-1 and TRBJ2-3, with D unclear. V shed 0 bases and J shed 4 bases, with 6 bases lying between them. Germline assignment: CDR1 SGHRS and CDR2 YFSETQ. The length of the CDR3 is 13 residues. DNA for the CDR3: TGCGCCAGCAGCTTGGGGGCGGCAGATACGCAGTATTTT. Translated: CASSLGAADTQYF.

Regarding this clone: Other DNA sequences within the sample encode an identical CDR3. The J gene is TRBJ2-2, the V gene TRBV5-1; 7 bases align to TRBD2. CDR1 is SGHRS and CDR2 is YFSETQ in the germline V gene. The junction had 2 bases not matched to a gene; V was cut back by 4 bases and J by 2 bases. The CDR3 runs 14 residues. This CDR3 is CASSGTTNTGELFF. The CDR3 nucleotides are TGCGCCAGCAGCGGGACTACAAACACCGGGGAGCTGTTTTTT.

V is TRBV6-5 and J is TRBJ1-5; D is perhaps TRBD1 (6 bases). CDR3 length: 14 residues. Germline CDR1 and CDR2: MNHEY and SVGAGI. Trimming cost V 5 bases and J 1 base, with 9 bases left between them. CDR3 loop: CASSPGHSNQPQHF. CDR3 sequence (DNA): TGTGCCAGCAGTCCGGGACACAGCAATCAGCCCCAGCATTTT.

The J gene is TRBJ2-3, the V gene TRBV27; 7 bases are shared with TRBD2. Trimming at V came to 0 bases and at J to 1 base, leaving 4 bases not matched to a gene. CDR1 is MNHEY, CDR2 SMNVEV, per germline (reference sequence). CDR3 length: 16 residues. This CDR3 is CASSLSWGRGTDTQYF. The CDR3 coding sequence is TGTGCCAGCAGTTTATCGTGGGGGAGGGGCACAGATACGCAGTATTTT.

On this clone itself: This may come from a read error, since a much larger clone is one base off. Other nucleotide sequences from this sample produce the same CDR3. The J gene is TRBJ2-1, the V gene TRBV7-2, with 10 bases that match TRBD2. CDR1 is SGHTA and CDR2 is FQGNSA in the germline V gene. The CDR3 totals 15 residues. V dropped 1 base and J dropped 5; count of bases not matched to a gene: 2. This CDR3 reads CASSLGTSGNNEQFF. The CDR3 DNA follows: TGTGCCAGCAGCTTAGGGACTAGCGGAAACAATGAGCAGTTCTTC.

The chain uses TRBV10-2 and TRBJ2-3; the D gene is possibly TRBD1 (6 bases). The CDR3 is made up of 13 amino acids. Germline V lookup: CDR1 WSHSY, CDR2 SAAADI. The V and J ends lost 5 bases and 6 bases respectively, with 12 bases between them. CDR3 nucleotides: TGCGCCAGCAGTCGGCAGGGGAAGGATACGCAGTATTTT. As protein: CASSRQGKDTQYF.

The rearrangement links TRBV5-6 to TRBJ2-1; 8 positions agree with TRBD1. This CDR3 has 16 residues. CDR1 and CDR2 (germline): SGHDT, YYEEEE. The V gene end was trimmed by 3 bases and the J gene end by 2 bases; junction bases not matched to a gene: 7. CDR3 residues: CASSSYPGQAYNEQFF. Written as DNA, the CDR3 is TGTGCCAGCAGCTCTTACCCGGGACAGGCCTACAATGAGCAGTTCTTC.

V is TRBV19 and J is TRBJ1-5; D perhaps matches TRBD1 (6 bases). Trimming removed 6 bases at V and 5 bases at J, with 20 bases between. The germline V gene encodes CDR1 LNHDA and CDR2 SQIVND (reference sequence). The CDR3 covers 16 residues. The CDR3 here is CASRGWDNLFDQPQHF. The CDR3 DNA is TGTGCCAGTAGGGGCTGGGACAATCTTTTCGATCAGCCCCAGCATTTT.

CDR3: CASRAHDSTYEQYF. The CDR3 DNA is TGTGCCAGTAGAGCCCATGACAGTACCTACGAGCAGTACTTC. The chain has TRBV19 and TRBJ2-7; perhaps TRBD1 as D (5 bases). Per germline, CDR1 LNHDA and CDR2 SQIVND (reference sequence). Deletions cut 6 bases from V and 2 bases from J, with 14 bases between. This CDR3 region has 14 residues.

The chain joins TRBV6-5 to TRBJ2-7; D might be TRBD1 (6 bases). Trimming took 2 bases from V and 2 from J, leaving 13 bases between them. The CDR3 extends over 15 amino acids. Germline V gives CDR1 MNHEY, CDR2 SVGAGI. The DNA of the CDR3 is TGTGCCAGCAGTTACGTCGTGACAGGAGCCTACGAGCAGTACTTC. Amino acid sequence: CASSYVVTGAYEQYF.

The J gene is TRBJ1-1, the V gene TRBV30, with 9 bases lining up with TRBD1. V was pared by 2 bases and J by 3 bases, with 7 bases of the junction left unmatched. This CDR3 has 15 amino acids. Germline V gives CDR1 GTSNPN, CDR2 SVGIG (reference sequence). Here the CDR3 reads CAWSPTGGFDTEAFF. The CDR3 nucleotides read TGTGCCTGGAGTCCCACAGGGGGCTTTGACACTGAAGCTTTCTTT.

In the case of this clone: Other DNA sequences in this sample translate to the same CDR3. V and J are TRBV9 and TRBJ2-3; 9 nucleotides line up with TRBD2. This CDR3 contains 15 residues. Germline CDR1 reads SGDLS; CDR2 reads YYNGEE. After removal of 4 bases from V and 3 bases from J, the junction contained 6 bases not matched to a gene. This chain's CDR3 is CASSPLAGATDTQYF. The DNA for the CDR3 is TGTGCCAGCAGCCCATTAGCGGGAGCTACAGATACGCAGTATTTT. Complete variable domain (other parts from reference TRBV9 and TRBJ2-3): DSGVTQTPKHLITATGQRVTLRCSPRSGDLSVYWYQQSLDQGLQFLIQYYNGEERAKGNILERFSAQQFPDLHSELNLSSLELGDSALYFCASSPLAGATDTQYFGPGTRLTVL.

The V call is TRBV11-2, the J call TRBJ1-3; 7 positions match TRBD1. The CDR3 is 18 residues long. V gave up 5 bases and J gave up 0 bases; unmatched junction bases: 13. Per germline, CDR1 SGHAT and CDR2 FQNNGV. The DNA for the CDR3 is TGTGCCAGCAGCCGAACGACAGGGCAGGGATTCTCTGGAAACACCATATATTTT. Translated: CASSRTTGQGFSGNTIYF.

The chain joins TRBV6-5 to TRBJ2-7, with 7 bases aligning to TRBD2. Germline V gene lookup returns CDR1 MNHEY and CDR2 SVGAGI. Trimming at V came to 10 bases and at J to 6 bases, leaving 9 bases not matched to a gene. The CDR3 spans 12 residues. The CDR3 loop reads CATGDRGGEQYF. In DNA, the CDR3 is TGTGCCACCGGAGATCGCGGGGGCGAGCAGTACTTC.

The V and J genes are TRBV7-9 and TRBJ1-2; 8 bases are shared with TRBD1. V lost 4 bases to trimming and J lost 9 bases; unmatched junction nucleotides: 7. This CDR3 region has 13 residues. Germline V gives CDR1 SEHNR, CDR2 FQNEAQ (reference sequence). CDR3 sequence (DNA): TGTGCCAGCAGCTCCGACAGGGGAAGGAGCTACACCTTC. Translated, it gives CASSSDRGRSYTF.

The rearrangement joins TRBV6-1 to TRBJ2-6; perhaps TRBD1 as D (5 bases). Trimming took 6 bases from V and 7 from J, leaving 10 bases between them. Germline V CDR1 and CDR2: MNHNS, SASEGT. The CDR3 runs to 13 residues. In DNA form, the CDR3 reads TGTGCCAGCAGGGGGCAAACAGCCAACGTCCTGACTTTC. It translates to CASRGQTANVLTF.

This chain links TRBV2 with TRBJ2-3; maybe TRBD1 (6 bases). The V gene lost 8 bases and the J gene lost 6 bases, with 12 bases spanning the gap. CDR1 is SNHLY, CDR2 FYNNEI, per germline. CDR3 length: 12 amino acids. CDR3 bases: TGTGCCAGCGACAGGCACCAGGATACGCAGTATTTT. Residues: CASDRHQDTQYF.

The J gene is TRBJ2-7, the V gene TRBV6-5; D might be TRBD2 (6 bases). CDR3 length equals 15 residues. V dropped 2 bases and J dropped 0 bases, with 11 bases sitting between them. Germline CDR1 is MNHEY and CDR2 is SVGAGI. The CDR3, as DNA: TGTGCCAGCAGTTACGGGGTAGCGGTCTCCTACGAGCAGTACTTC. Encoded protein: CASSYGVAVSYEQYF.

This clone came up once. J is TRBJ2-2 and V is TRBV28; weak D call: TRBD1 (6 bases). The ends were cut back, 2 bases at V and 4 bases at J, with 14 bases in the middle. The CDR3 length is 16 residues. CDR1 is MDHEN, CDR2 SYDVKM, per germline. The CDR3 sequence: CASSLGGGSSTGELFF. The CDR3 DNA reads TGTGCCAGCAGTTTAGGGGGCGGTTCGAGCACCGGGGAGCTGTTTTTT.